These 5 T cell receptor beta chains were all obtained from the same sample, sequenced in a study of fetal regulatory T cell absence and autoimmunity. Produced via immunoSEQ multiplex PCR; TCRdb's table is partial and in-frame only. This table holds about 95,000 clones, about three quarters found once. What was sequenced was pancreas tissue. These receptors came from a male donor with IPEX syndrome.

The J gene is TRBJ2-3, the V gene TRBV13; 14 nucleotides match TRBD2. The ends lost 5 bases at V and 8 bases at J; junction bases unmatched: 6. Germline lookup yields CDR1 PRHDT and CDR2 FYEKMQ (reference sequence). The CDR3 totals 15 residues. This CDR3 is CASSHRLAGGGTQYF. In nucleotides, the CDR3 is TGTGCCAGCAGCCACCGACTAGCGGGGGGGGGTACGCAGTATTTT.

The chain recombines TRBV11-3 with TRBJ2-3; the D is unclear. The ends were cut back, 3 bases at V and 7 bases at J, with 11 bases in the middle. Per germline, CDR1 SGHNT and CDR2 YENEEA. The CDR3 runs 13 residues. As DNA, the CDR3 is TGTGCCAGCAGCTTCCCAATAGTCAATACGCAGTATTTT. Translation: CASSFPIVNTQYF.

This chain joins TRBV29-1 and TRBJ2-1; D unclear. Germline V lookup: CDR1 SQVTM, CDR2 ANQGSEA. The CDR3 is 10 amino acids. The germline V and J ends were trimmed by 6 bases and 8 bases, with 8 bases remaining between them. The CDR3 nucleotides read TGCAGCGTCCCGCTCCATGAGCAGTTCTTC. Translated, it gives CSVPLHEQFF.

The gene calls are TRBV28 and TRBJ2-5; 14 nucleotides align to TRBD2. This CDR3 is built from 18 residues. Germline trimming cut 4 bases from V and 7 bases from J; bases unmatched to any gene: 14. From germline, CDR1 is MDHEN and CDR2 SYDVKM. In DNA form, the CDR3 reads TGTGCCAGCAGTTCAATCCCTCACACCGGGACTAGCGGGGGGACCCAGTACTTC. It yields the protein CASSSIPHTGTSGGTQYF.

This clone came up a few times. The chain employs TRBV13 and TRBJ1-5; D is ambiguous. The germline V gene encodes CDR1 PRHDT and CDR2 FYEKMQ (reference sequence). V was shortened by 3 bases and J by 0 bases, with 6 bases between the two germline ends. The CDR3 runs to 14 residues. DNA for the CDR3: TGTGCCAGCAGCTTGGGATTTAGCAATCAGCCCCAGCATTTT. The encoded protein is CASSLGFSNQPQHF.